This T cell receptor (beta chain) emerged from a study of blood T cell repertoires in COVID-19. In the study overall: Whether acute or convalescent, the COVID-19 samples came from the United States, Italy and Spain.

Ages ranged from about 18 to 89 years, with residence in under 25 US areas. Assignments of participants to cohorts depended upon their own reported clinical history. Among Cohort 3 donors, those recovered had two negative PCRs, clearance, or symptom resolution. V was clipped by 8 bases and J by 0 bases; unmatched bases: 10. The CDR3 consists of 17 residues. The V gene's germline CDR1 is LGHNT and CDR2 FRNRAP. The protocol was immunoSEQ multiplex PCR, while the TCRdb copy is restricted to in-frame clones and leaves out a portion. The sample comprises around 300,000 clones, 75% to 90% of which are singletons, and 1.7% rests with the top ten.

The receptor comes from a woman aged 40 to 50 who had recovered from COVID-19. The V gene is TRBV12-5, the J gene TRBJ2-5; 12 bases match TRBD2. Specimen: PBMCs or T cells enriched from blood (not recorded which). The CDR3 sequence: CASNRLAGDPYQETQYF. The CDR3 region has the DNA TGTGCTAGTAATCGACTAGCGGGAGACCCGTACCAAGAGACCCAGTACTTC.